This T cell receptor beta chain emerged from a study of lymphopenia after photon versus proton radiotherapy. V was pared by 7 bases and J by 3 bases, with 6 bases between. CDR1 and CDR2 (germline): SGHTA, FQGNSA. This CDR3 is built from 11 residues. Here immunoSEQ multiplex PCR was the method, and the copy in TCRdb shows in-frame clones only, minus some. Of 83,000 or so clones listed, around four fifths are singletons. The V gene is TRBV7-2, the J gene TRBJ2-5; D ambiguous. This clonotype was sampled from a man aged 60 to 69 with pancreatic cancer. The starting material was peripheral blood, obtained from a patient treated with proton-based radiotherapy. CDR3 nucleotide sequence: TGTGCCAGCACCTTGAAAGAGACCCAGTACTTC. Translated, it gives CASTLKETQYF. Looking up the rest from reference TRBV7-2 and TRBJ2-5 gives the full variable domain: GAGVSQSPSNKVTEKGKDVELRCDPISGHTALYWYRQSLGQGLEFLIYFQGNSAPDKSGLPSDRFSAERTGGSVSTLTIQRTQQEDSAVYLCASTLKETQYFGPGTRLLVL.